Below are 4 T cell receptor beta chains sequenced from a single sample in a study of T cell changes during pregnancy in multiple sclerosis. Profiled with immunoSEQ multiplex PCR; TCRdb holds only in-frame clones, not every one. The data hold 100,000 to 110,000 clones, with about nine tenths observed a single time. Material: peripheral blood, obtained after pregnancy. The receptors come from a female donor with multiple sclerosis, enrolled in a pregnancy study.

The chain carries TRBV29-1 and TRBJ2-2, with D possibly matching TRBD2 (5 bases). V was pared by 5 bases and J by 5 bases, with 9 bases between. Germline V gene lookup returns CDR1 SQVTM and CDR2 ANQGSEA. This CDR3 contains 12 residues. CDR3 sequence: CSVLGLTGELFF. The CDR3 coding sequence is TGCAGCGTTTTAGGACTGACCGGGGAGCTGTTTTTT.

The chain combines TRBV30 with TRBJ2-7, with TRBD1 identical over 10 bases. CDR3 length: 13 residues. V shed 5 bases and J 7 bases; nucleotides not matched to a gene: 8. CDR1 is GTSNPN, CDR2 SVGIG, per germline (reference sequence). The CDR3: CAWAGTGVGEQYF. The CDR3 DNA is TGTGCCTGGGCAGGGACAGGGGTTGGAGAGCAGTACTTC.

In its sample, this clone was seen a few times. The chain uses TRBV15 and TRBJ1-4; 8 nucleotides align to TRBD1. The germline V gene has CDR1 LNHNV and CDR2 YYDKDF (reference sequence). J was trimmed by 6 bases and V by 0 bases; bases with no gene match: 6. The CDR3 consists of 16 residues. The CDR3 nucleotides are TGTGCCACCAGCAGAGATTCCGGGACAGGCGATGAAAAACTGTTTTTT. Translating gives CATSRDSGTGDEKLFF.

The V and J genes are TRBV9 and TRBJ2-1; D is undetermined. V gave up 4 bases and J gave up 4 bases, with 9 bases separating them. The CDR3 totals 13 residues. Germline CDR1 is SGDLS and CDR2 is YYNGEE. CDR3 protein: CASSPQDYNEQFF. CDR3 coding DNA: TGTGCCAGCAGCCCTCAGGATTACAATGAGCAGTTCTTC.